Listed below are T cell receptor beta chains from one sample, sequenced in a study of cytomegalovirus exposure and HLA in healthy donors. Profiling relied on immunoSEQ multiplex PCR, and the TCRdb table lists in-frame clones only, not all of them. This table holds about 50,000 clones, around three quarters found once. The sequencing input was PBMCs. The receptor set was obtained from a man younger than 40 in good health and CMV-seropositive. Both conserved end residues are trimmed from each CDR3. Each record gives: V gene, J gene, CDR3 protein.

>TRBV10-3|TRBJ1-1
AISGAGGLNTEAF
>TRBV2|TRBJ2-1
ASSEFKTSGSYNEQF
>TRBV29-1|TRBJ1-1
SVSVFGTEAF
>TRBV4-1|TRBJ2-2
ASSQRGQGATGELF
>TRBV18|TRBJ2-7
ASSPTSGGSYEQY
>TRBV11-2|TRBJ1-1
ASSPRDTEAF
>TRBV10-1|TRBJ1-5
ASSETGYCNQPQH
>TRBV7-9|TRBJ2-1
ASSLGTLDSSYNEQF
>TRBV18|TRBJ2-7
ASSPFSGEVYEQY
>TRBV18|TRBJ2-5
ASNRYQETQY
>TRBV6-6|TRBJ1-1
ASSYTDREAF
>TRBV4-2|TRBJ1-4
ASSQGDRVAKLF
>TRBV29-1|TRBJ2-3
SVCTGQSTDTQY
>TRBV29-1|TRBJ1-6
SVVDRGWHNSPLH
>TRBV9|TRBJ2-2
ASSVVNRAQTGELF
>TRBV11-2|TRBJ1-1
ASSFATEAF
>TRBV5-1|TRBJ2-1
ASSLSGSSYNEQF
>TRBV6-6|TRBJ2-3
ASTPGQGRPDTQY
>TRBV6-5|TRBJ1-2
ASSYSSSRWLDGYT
>TRBV7-9|.
ASGAASGGSHEQY
>TRBV9|TRBJ1-4
ASSSSPSPSGVDLTNEKLF
>TRBV5-1|TRBJ2-1
ASSLGTSANNEQF
>TRBV19|TRBJ1-2
ASRTGNYGYT
>TRBV5-8|TRBJ2-7
ASSPAYEQY
>TRBV19|TRBJ2-1
ASSRDSTDEQF
>TRBV18|TRBJ1-2
ASSPTERGTGIYGYT
>TRBV4-1|TRBJ1-1
ASSQGNAGTEAF
>TRBV5-1|TRBJ2-2
ASSLGVTSNTGELF
>TRBV6-1|TRBJ1-2
ASREGTGLYGYT
>TRBV28|TRBJ1-2
ASSFTGYGYT
>TRBV11-3|TRBJ2-2
ASSRGLFTGELF
>TRBV25-1|TRBJ1-2
ASGGGKGGYT
>TRBV5-6|TRBJ2-3
ASSLVLRTDTQY
>TRBV7-2|TRBJ2-4
ASSLSGVLAKNIQY
>TRBV5-1|TRBJ2-7
ASSPRTGEYEQY
>TRBV28|TRBJ2-7
ASSSPGQVLYEQY
>TRBV15|TRBJ2-7
ATSRDIVRGPLEQY
>TRBV7-3|TRBJ2-1
ASSLLWGGGHEQF
>TRBV4-1|TRBJ2-6
ASSQESAGANVLT
>TRBV4-1|TRBJ2-1
ASSLGSGGTNEQF
>TRBV5-6|TRBJ2-2
ASSRTGGRTGELF
>TRBV5-1|TRBJ2-3
ASSSTSGTNTDTQY
>TRBV29-1|TRBJ2-1
SVAGTSGGRVHNEQF
>TRBV7-9|TRBJ2-1
ASSPPGAYNEQF
>TRBV28|TRBJ1-5
ASVTLGQSNQPQH
>TRBV5-1|TRBJ1-2
ASKRTGNYGYT
>TRBV6-5|TRBJ2-7
ASLSGQGREQY